Included here is one TCR beta chain sequence, with context. This record comes from a study of shared clonotypes between healthy human individuals. Germline V gene lookup returns CDR1 SGHAT and CDR2 FQNNGV. The V gene end was trimmed by 4 bases and the J gene end by 4 bases; junction bases not matched to a gene: 10. This CDR3 comprises 16 residues. Terminally differentiated effector memory CD45RA+ cells were excluded from the naive CD8 cells, which were CD45RO-negative and positively selected for CCR7. Libraries were prepared by immunoSEQ multiplex PCR; TCRdb keeps only in-frame clonotypes and omits some of them. The sample yields around 2,000,000 clones, about 95% seen once.

The TCR sequence derives from a young man in good health. The V gene is TRBV11-2, the J gene TRBJ1-2, with TRBD1 identical over 9 bases. The sample consisted of naive CD8+ T cells sorted from blood. The CDR3 is CASSSGPGTGTYGYTF. Here the CDR3 DNA reads TGTGCCAGCAGCTCCGGCCCTGGGACAGGGACCTATGGCTACACCTTC.